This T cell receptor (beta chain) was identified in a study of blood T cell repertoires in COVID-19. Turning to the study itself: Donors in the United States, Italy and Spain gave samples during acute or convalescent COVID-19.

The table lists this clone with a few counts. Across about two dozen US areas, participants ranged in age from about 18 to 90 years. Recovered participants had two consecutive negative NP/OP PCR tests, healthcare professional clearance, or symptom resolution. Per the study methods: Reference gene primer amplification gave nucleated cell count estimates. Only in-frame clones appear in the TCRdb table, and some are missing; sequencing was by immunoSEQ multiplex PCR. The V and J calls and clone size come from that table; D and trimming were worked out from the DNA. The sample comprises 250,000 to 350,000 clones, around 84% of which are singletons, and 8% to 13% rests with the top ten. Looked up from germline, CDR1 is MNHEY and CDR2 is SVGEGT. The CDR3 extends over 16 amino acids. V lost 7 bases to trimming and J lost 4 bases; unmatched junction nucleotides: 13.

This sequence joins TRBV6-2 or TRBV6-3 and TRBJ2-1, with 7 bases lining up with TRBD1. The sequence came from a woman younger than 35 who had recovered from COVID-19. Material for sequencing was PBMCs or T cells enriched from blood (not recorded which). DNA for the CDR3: TGTGCCAGCACCCCTTCTCAGGGGGATAATTACAATGAGCAGTTCTTC. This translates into CASTPSQGDNYNEQFF.